This is a list of T cell receptor beta chains from one sample in a study of OX40 agonist ivuxolimab in advanced cancers. Assay: immunoSEQ multiplex PCR; the TCRdb copy retains only in-frame clones and omits some. The repertoire holds around 60,000 clones, 89% seen once, with about 18% in the top ten. The specimen comprised CD4+ or CD8+ T cells sorted from blood, sampled in a trial of the OX40 agonist ivuxolimab. The receptors here all came from an adult with an advanced solid tumor such as melanoma, head and neck, liver or kidney cancer. Each CDR3 is given with its conserved first and last residue.

v_call | cdr3_aa
TRBV27 | CASSLGLAGDNEQFF
TRBV27 | CAGSLSSSSGNTIYF
TRBV6-5 | CASSPLQGFTGELFF
TRBV4-1 | CASSLGLAAGEQYF
TRBV11-3 | CASGETGLRIDTQYF
TRBV19 | CASSIEPGWNTGELFF
TRBV4-1 | CASSQDGENYTF
TRBV5-1 | CASSLVWGAGANVLTF
TRBV9 | CASSGLGSSHEQYF
TRBV7-8 | CASSLGDTLSSYNEQFF
TRBV5-4 | CASSLRGGPPNEQFF
TRBV6-5 | CASSYSDEQFF
TRBV19 | CASSMNTEAFF
TRBV28 | CASSSEQETQYF
TRBV29-1 | CSVVEGAGTEAFF
TRBV19 | CATSLPQGAIGELFF
TRBV28 | CASSLAAGHTSSTDTQYF
TRBV5-6 | CASSPEGRLNTGELFF
TRBV14 | CASSQGPNRANYGYTF
TRBV5-6 | CASSSPGAETQYF
TRBV28 | CASSFTRTGGAGELFF
TRBV13 | CASSSEYDLRATEAFF
TRBV7-9 | CASSLVSSWEQYF
TRBV10-2 | CASSDLALSGANVLTF
TRBV6-6 | CASSSGQGDTEAFF
TRBV27 | CASSLDAGTGVYEQYF
TRBV28 | CASSLLETNEKLFF
TRBV4-3 | CASSPGQDYGYTF
TRBV28 | CASSTYYEQYF
TRBV7-9 | CASSLSPEETQYF
TRBV6-5 | CASGVYEQYF
TRBV28 | CASRPTGSQETQYF
TRBV15 | CATSRRNTEAFF
TRBV4-2 | CASSQDTLVNEQYF
TRBV11-3 | CASTYDGYEQFF
TRBV5-6 | CASSLENTIYF
TRBV4-2 | CASSHNKGYTF
TRBV5-6 | CASSVDRGPYEQYF
TRBV29-1 | CSALAGLKGGEQYF
TRBV28 | CASSLRGETYEQYF
TRBV7-9 | CASSLNAWREGQNEQFF
TRBV19 | CASSIDVSGANVLTF
TRBV4-3 | CASSQDRGGVKYF
TRBV7-9 | CASSPRPTLQETQYF
TRBV7-3 | CASSHGTSGANEQFF
TRBV27 | CASREVGQGLYEQYF